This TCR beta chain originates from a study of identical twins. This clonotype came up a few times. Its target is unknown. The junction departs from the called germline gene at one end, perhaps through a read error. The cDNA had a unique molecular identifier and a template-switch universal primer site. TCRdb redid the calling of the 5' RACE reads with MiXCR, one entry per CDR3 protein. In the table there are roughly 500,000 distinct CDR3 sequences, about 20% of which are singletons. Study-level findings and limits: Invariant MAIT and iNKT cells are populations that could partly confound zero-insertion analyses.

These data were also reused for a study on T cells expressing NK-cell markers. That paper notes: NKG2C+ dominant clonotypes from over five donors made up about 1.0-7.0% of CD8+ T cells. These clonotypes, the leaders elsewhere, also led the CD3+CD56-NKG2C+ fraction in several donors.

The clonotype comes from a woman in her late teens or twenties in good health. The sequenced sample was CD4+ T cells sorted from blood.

The DNA of the CDR3 is TGTGCCAGCAGCCAAGATCTCCCATACCCCCAGGAGGACTTC. This sequence encodes CASSQDLPYPQEDF. This chain connects TRBV3-1 to TRBJ1-2; unclear D gene. Germline CDR1 reads LGHDT; CDR2 reads YNNKEL (reference sequence). This CDR3 has 14 amino acids. Supplemented by reference TRBV3-1 and TRBJ1-2, the full variable domain reads DTAVSQTPKYLVTQMGNDKSIKCEQNLGHDTMYWYKQDSKKFLKIMFSYNNKELIINETVPNRFSPKSPDKAHLNLHINSLELGDSAVYFCASSQDLPYPQEDFGSGTRLTVV.